These 2 T cell receptor beta chains share one sample of origin, sequenced in a study of blood T cell repertoires in COVID-19. Profiled with immunoSEQ multiplex PCR; TCRdb holds only in-frame clones, not every one. The table has around 200,000 clones, 80% to 90% seen once. Sequenced sample: peripheral blood. These receptors were taken from a man aged 35-49 years with active or convalescent COVID-19.

CDR3 sequence (DNA): TGCGCCAGCAGCCAAGAAGGTCTCGGAGGACAGCTGTACGAAAAACTGTTTTTT. It translates to CASSQEGLGGQLYEKLFF. The V gene is TRBV4-3, the J gene TRBJ1-4; perhaps TRBD1 as D (6 bases). The CDR3 loop spans 18 amino acids. V lost 0 bases, J lost 8 bases, and 22 bases lay in between. The V gene's germline CDR1 is LGHNA and CDR2 YSLEER.

The chain carries TRBV29-1 and TRBJ1-1, with D maybe TRBD1 (5 bases). The germline V gene encodes CDR1 SQVTM and CDR2 ANQGSEA. The CDR3 is 13 residues long. Trimming removed 7 bases at V and 9 bases at J, with 21 bases between. The CDR3 region has the DNA TGCAGCGCCCTCCCCCATGGACAAGAGAAAGCTTTCTTT. Its translation is CSALPHGQEKAFF.